The 6 T cell receptor beta chains presented below share a single source sample, sequenced in a study of siplizumab effects on memory and regulatory T cells. The assay was immunoSEQ multiplex PCR, and TCRdb's table has in-frame clones only and misses some. The sample shows 85,000 to 90,000 clones, around 90% of them seen only once. Specimen: CD4+ T cells sorted from blood. These receptors were obtained from a human donor in good health.

J is TRBJ1-1 and V is TRBV10-3; 8 bases match TRBD1. Germline V CDR1 and CDR2: ENHRY, SYGVKD. The J segment lost 11 bases and the V segment lost 0 bases, leaving 14 bases of the junction unmatched. There are 16 residues in the CDR3. CDR3 protein: CAISESEGQGDQAAFF. The DNA of the CDR3 is TGTGCCATCAGTGAGTCGGAAGGACAGGGAGACCAGGCGGCTTTCTTT.

The CDR3 is CASSESPERRNTIYF. DNA for the CDR3: TGTGCCAGCAGTGAATCGCCAGAAAGAAGAAACACCATATATTTT. The V call is TRBV6-1, the J call TRBJ1-3; D not resolved. The length of the CDR3 is 15 residues. Trimming removed 2 bases at V and 5 bases at J, with 13 bases between. Germline V gene data show CDR1 as MNHNS and CDR2 as SASEGT.

The genes are TRBV5-1 and TRBJ1-1; D might be TRBD1 (5 bases). Trimming removed 0 bases from V and 4 bases from J, with 7 bases in between. CDR3 length: 13 residues. The germline V gene has CDR1 SGHRS and CDR2 YFSETQ. The CDR3 is CASSLERGTEAFF. The CDR3 DNA reads TGCGCCAGCAGCTTGGAAAGGGGCACTGAAGCTTTCTTT. The whole variable domain, remainder taken from reference TRBV5-1 and TRBJ1-1, is KAGVTQTPRYLIKTRGQQVTLSCSPISGHRSVSWYQQTPGQGLQFLFEYFSETQRNKGNFPGRFSGRQFSNSRSEMNVSTLELGDSALYLCASSLERGTEAFFGQGTRLTVV.

Only one count was recorded for this clone. The rearrangement joins TRBV19 to TRBJ1-3; D perhaps matches TRBD1 (5 bases). The CDR3 runs to 15 residues. CDR1 is LNHDA, CDR2 SQIVND, per germline (reference sequence). Between the trimmed V and J ends, which lost 8 bases and 2 bases, there was a span of 16 bases. The CDR3 protein is CASGRLSGPGNTIYF. The CDR3 DNA follows: TGTGCCAGTGGACGACTCTCAGGGCCTGGAAACACCATATATTTT.

The J gene is TRBJ2-7, the V gene TRBV29-1; D may be TRBD1 (5 bases). V was trimmed by 5 bases and J by 0 bases, leaving 11 bases between them. Germline V CDR1 and CDR2: SQVTM, ANQGSEA. The CDR3 is 13 residues long. For the CDR3, the DNA is TGCAGCGTTCAACAGGTCCCCTCCTACGAGCAGTACTTC. Its translation: CSVQQVPSYEQYF.

The rearrangement links TRBV4-1 to TRBJ2-5; 12 nucleotides line up with TRBD2. The CDR3 is 17 residues long. V lost 4 bases, J lost 4 bases, and 10 bases stayed unmatched. Germline CDR1 MGHRA, CDR2 YSYEKL. The CDR3 nucleotides are TGCGCCAGCAGCCGCCGACTAGCGGGAGTCGTAGGAGAGACCCAGTACTTC. Encoded protein: CASSRRLAGVVGETQYF.